This T cell receptor beta chain was recorded in a study of cytomegalovirus exposure and HLA in healthy donors. Findings and caveats of the study: In a later analysis, a genetic analysis reported fewer productive-TCR N-insertions in an Asian-associated ancestry cluster than the cohort average. TCR beta chains numbering approximately 150 were designated cytomegalovirus-associated. Certain indistinguishable V segments, among them TRBV6-2 and TRBV6-3, were excluded.

Trimming left V 1 base short and J 3 bases short, with 10 bases between. CDR1 and CDR2 (germline): SGHNT, YYREEE (reference sequence). This CDR3 is built from 14 residues. The PCR had 60 Vbeta and 13 Jbeta primers. Authors' methods: Approximately 12 million of some 80 million unique TCR beta chains were shared, per a later count. The data were produced by immunoSEQ multiplex PCR, yet TCRdb's version contains in-frame clones alone and is incomplete. That table supplies the V and J calls and clone size; D and trimming were determined from the DNA. The profile covers under 250,000 clones, with around 80% appearing a single time and 3% to 4.5% taken by the ten largest. Comments on this clone: As yet, its antigen is unknown.

This chain uses TRBV5-4 with TRBJ2-5, with D possibly being TRBD2 (6 bases). The sequence was collected from a male donor in good health and CMV-seronegative. What was sequenced was PBMCs. DNA for the CDR3: TGTGCCAGCAGCTTGATGGGACTTAAAGAGACCCAGTACTTC. Protein sequence: CASSLMGLKETQYF. Filled out from reference TRBV5-4 and TRBJ2-5, the complete variable domain reads ETGVTQSPTHLIKTRGQQVTLRCSSQSGHNTVSWYQQALGQGPQFIFQYYREEENGRGNFPPRFSGLQFPNYSSELNVNALELDDSALYLCASSLMGLKETQYFGPGTRLLVL.